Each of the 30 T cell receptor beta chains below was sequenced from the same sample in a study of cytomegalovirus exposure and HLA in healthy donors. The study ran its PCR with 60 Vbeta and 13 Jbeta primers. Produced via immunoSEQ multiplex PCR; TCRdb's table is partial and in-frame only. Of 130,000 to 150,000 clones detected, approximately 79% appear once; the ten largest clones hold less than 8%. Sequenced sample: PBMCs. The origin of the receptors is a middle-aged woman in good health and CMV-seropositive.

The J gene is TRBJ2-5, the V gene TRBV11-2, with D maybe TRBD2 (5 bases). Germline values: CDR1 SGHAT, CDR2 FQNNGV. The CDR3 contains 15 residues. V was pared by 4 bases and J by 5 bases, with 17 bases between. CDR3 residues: CASSSTGLIAETQYF. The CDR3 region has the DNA TGTGCCAGCAGCTCGACGGGTCTGATAGCGGAGACCCAGTACTTC.

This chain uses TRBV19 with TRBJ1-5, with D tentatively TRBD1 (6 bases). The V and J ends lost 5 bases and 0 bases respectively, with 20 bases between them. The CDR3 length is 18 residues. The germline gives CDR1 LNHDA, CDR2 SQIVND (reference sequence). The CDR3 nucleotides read TGTGCCAGTAGTCGCCAGACGGGACATGTCCTTAGCAATCAGCCCCAGCATTTT. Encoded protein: CASSRQTGHVLSNQPQHF. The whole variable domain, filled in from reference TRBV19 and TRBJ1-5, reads DGGITQSPKYLFRKEGQNVTLSCEQNLNHDAMYWYRQDPGQGLRLIYYSQIVNDFQKGDIAEGYSVSREKKESFPLTVTSAQKNPTAFYLCASSRQTGHVLSNQPQHFGDGTRLSIL.

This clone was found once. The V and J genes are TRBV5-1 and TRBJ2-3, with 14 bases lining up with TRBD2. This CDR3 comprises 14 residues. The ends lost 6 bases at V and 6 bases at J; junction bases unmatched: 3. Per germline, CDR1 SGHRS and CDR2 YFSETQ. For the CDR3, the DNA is TGCGCCAGCAAGACTAGCGGGGGGGCCGATACGCAGTATTTT. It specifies CASKTSGGADTQYF.

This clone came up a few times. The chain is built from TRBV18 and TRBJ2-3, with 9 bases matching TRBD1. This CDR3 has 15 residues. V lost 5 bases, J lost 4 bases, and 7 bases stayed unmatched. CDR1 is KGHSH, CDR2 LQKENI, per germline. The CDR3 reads CASSSGDRVPDTQYF. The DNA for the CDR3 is TGTGCCAGCTCATCTGGGGACAGGGTGCCAGATACGCAGTATTTT.

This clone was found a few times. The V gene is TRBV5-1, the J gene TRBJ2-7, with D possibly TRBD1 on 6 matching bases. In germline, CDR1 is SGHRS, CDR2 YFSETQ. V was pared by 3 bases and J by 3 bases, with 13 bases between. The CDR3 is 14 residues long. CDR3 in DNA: TGCGCCAGCAGCTCCACGGGACAAGTCTACGAGCAGTACTTC. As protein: CASSSTGQVYEQYF.

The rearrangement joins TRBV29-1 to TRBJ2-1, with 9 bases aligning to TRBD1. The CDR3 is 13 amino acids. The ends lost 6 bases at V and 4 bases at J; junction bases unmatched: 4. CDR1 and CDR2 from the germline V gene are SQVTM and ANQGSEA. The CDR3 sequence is CSVTGGLYNEQFF. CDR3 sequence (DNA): TGCAGCGTAACAGGGGGCTTATACAATGAGCAGTTCTTC.

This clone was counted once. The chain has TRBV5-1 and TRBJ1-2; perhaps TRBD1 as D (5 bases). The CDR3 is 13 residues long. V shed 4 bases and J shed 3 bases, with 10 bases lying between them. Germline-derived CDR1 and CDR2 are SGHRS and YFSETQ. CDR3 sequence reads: CASSPGGYYGYTF. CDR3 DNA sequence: TGCGCCAGCAGCCCGGGGGGGTACTATGGCTACACCTTC.

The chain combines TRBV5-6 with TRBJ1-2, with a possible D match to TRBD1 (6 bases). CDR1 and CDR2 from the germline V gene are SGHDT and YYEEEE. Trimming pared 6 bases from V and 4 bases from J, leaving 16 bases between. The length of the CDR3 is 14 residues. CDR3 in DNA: TGTGCCAGCAATTCCCCGGGGGGCAGCTATGGCTACACCTTC. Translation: CASNSPGGSYGYTF.

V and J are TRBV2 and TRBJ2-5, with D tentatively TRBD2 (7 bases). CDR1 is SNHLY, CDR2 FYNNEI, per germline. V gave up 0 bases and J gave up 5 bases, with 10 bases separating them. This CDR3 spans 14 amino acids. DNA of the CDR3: TGTGCCAGCAGTGAAGCGGGGGGGCGGGAGACCCAGTACTTC. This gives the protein CASSEAGGRETQYF.

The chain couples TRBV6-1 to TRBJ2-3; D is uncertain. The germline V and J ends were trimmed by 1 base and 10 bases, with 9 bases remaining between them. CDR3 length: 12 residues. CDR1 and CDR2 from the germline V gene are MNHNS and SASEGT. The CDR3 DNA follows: TGTGCCAGCAGTGAAGGCGGCCGTCCGCAGTATTTT. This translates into CASSEGGRPQYF.

The CDR3 coding sequence is TGTGCCAGCACCCCGGACTGGACTGGGGCCAACGTCCTGACTTTC. It is translated as CASTPDWTGANVLTF. The chain links TRBV6-5 to TRBJ2-6; D may be TRBD2 (5 bases). The V gene's germline CDR1 is MNHEY and CDR2 SVGAGI. Trimming pared 7 bases from V and 2 bases from J, leaving 12 bases between. This CDR3 has 15 amino acids.

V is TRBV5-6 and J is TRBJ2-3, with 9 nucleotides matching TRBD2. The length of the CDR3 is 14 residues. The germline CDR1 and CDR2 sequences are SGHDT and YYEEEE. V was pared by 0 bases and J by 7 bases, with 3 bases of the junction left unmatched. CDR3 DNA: TGTGCCAGCAGCTTGGGGACTAGCGCAAATACGCAGTATTTT. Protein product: CASSLGTSANTQYF.

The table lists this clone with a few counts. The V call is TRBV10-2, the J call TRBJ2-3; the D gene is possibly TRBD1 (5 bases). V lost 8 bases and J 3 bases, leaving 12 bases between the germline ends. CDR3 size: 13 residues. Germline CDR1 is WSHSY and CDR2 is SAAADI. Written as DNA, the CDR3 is TGCGCCAGCGTGTCCGGACAAACAGATACGCAGTATTTT. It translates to CASVSGQTDTQYF.

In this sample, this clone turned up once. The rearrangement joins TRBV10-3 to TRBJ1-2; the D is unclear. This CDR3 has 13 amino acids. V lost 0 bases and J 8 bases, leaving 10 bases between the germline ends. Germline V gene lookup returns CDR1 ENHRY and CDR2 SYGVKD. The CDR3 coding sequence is TGTGCCATCAGTGAGTCGTCGGGAATCGGCTACACCTTC. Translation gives CAISESSGIGYTF.

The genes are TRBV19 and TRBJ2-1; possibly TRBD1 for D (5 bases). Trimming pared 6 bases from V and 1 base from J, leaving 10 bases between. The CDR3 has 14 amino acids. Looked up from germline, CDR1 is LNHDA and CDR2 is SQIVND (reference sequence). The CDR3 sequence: CASRQGSSYNEQFF. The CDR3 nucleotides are TGTGCCAGTAGGCAGGGATCTTCCTACAATGAGCAGTTCTTC.

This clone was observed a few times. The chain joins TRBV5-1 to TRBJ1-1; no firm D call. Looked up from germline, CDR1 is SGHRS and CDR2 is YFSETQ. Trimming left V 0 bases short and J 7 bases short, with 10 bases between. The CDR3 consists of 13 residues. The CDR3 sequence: CASSLDLANEAFF. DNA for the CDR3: TGCGCCAGCAGCTTGGATCTTGCGAATGAAGCTTTCTTT.

As DNA, the CDR3 is TGTGCCAGCAGGCTGGACAGGGGTAGCACTGAAGCTTTCTTT. Amino acid sequence: CASRLDRGSTEAFF. This chain uses TRBV6-1 with TRBJ1-1, with 9 bases identical to TRBD1. The CDR3 extends over 14 amino acids. V was clipped by 6 bases and J by 4 bases; unmatched bases: 6. CDR1 and CDR2 from the germline V gene are MNHNS and SASEGT.

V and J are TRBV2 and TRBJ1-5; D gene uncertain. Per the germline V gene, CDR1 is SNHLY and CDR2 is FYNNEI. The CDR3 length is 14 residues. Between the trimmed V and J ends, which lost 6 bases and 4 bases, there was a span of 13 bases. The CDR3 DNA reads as TGTGCCAGCAGGGGAGACACGGGGAATCAGCCCCAGCATTTT. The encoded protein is CASRGDTGNQPQHF. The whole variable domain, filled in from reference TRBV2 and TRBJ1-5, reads EPEVTQTPSHQVTQMGQEVILRCVPISNHLYFYWYRQILGQKVEFLVSFYNNEISEKSEIFDDQFSVERPDGSNFTLKIRSTKLEDSAMYFCASRGDTGNQPQHFGDGTRLSIL.

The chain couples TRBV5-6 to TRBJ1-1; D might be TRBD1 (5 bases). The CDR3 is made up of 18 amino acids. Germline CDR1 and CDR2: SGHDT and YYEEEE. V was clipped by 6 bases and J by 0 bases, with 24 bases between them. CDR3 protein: CASTRTGWGSHMNTEAFF. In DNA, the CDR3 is TGTGCCAGCACCAGAACAGGTTGGGGCAGTCACATGAACACTGAAGCTTTCTTT.

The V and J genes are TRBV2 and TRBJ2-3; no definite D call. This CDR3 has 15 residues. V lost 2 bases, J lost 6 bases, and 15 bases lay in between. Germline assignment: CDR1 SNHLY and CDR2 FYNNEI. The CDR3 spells CASSERSTSWDTQYF. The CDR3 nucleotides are TGTGCCAGCAGTGAACGTTCTACTTCGTGGGATACGCAGTATTTT. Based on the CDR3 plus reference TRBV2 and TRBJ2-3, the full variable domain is EPEVTQTPSHQVTQMGQEVILRCVPISNHLYFYWYRQILGQKVEFLVSFYNNEISEKSEIFDDQFSVERPDGSNFTLKIRSTKLEDSAMYFCASSERSTSWDTQYFGPGTRLTVL.

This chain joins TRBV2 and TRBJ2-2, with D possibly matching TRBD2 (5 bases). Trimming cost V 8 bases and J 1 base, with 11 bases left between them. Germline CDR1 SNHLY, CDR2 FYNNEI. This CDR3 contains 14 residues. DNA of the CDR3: TGTGCCAGCTCGGCGGGTCAGAACACCGGGGAGCTGTTTTTT. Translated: CASSAGQNTGELFF.

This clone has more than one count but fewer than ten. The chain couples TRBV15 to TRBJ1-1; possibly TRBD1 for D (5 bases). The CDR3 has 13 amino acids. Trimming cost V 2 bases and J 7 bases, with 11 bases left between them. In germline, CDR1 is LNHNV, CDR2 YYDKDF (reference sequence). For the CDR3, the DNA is TGTGCCACCAGCAGACCCCCGGGGGTTGAAGCTTTCTTT. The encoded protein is CATSRPPGVEAFF.

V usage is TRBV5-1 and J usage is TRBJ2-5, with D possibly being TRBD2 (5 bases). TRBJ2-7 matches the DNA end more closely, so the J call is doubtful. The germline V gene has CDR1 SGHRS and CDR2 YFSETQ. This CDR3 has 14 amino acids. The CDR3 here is CASRRVGPGYEQYF. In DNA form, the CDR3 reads TGCGCCAGCAGGAGGGTTGGGCCTGGGTACGAGCAGTACTTC.

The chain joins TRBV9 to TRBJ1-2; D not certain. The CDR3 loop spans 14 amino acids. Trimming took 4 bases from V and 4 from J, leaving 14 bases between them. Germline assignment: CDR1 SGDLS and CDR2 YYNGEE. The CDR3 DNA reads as TGTGCCAGCAGCCCTCGTCTAGCACTCTATGGCTACACCTTC. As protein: CASSPRLALYGYTF.

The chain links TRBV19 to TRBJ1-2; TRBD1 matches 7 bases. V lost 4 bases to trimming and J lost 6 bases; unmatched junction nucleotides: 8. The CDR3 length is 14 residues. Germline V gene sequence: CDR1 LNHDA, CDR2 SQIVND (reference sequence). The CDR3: CASSTIDRAHGYTF. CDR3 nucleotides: TGTGCCAGTAGTACGATAGACAGGGCCCATGGCTACACCTTC.

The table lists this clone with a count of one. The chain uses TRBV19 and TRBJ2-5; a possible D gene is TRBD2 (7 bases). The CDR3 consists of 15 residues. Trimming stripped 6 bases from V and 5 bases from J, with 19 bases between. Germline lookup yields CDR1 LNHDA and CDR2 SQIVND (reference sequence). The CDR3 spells CASSRGGGAGETQYF. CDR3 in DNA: TGTGCCAGTAGCAGGGGCGGGGGAGCGGGGGAGACCCAGTACTTC. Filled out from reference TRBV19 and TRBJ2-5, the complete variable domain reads DGGITQSPKYLFRKEGQNVTLSCEQNLNHDAMYWYRQDPGQGLRLIYYSQIVNDFQKGDIAEGYSVSREKKESFPLTVTSAQKNPTAFYLCASSRGGGAGETQYFGPGTRLLVL.

The CDR3 nucleotides read TGTGCCAGCAGCCGGGCTAGCGGGGGTCACGGGTCCTACGAGCAGTACTTC. This codes for CASSRASGGHGSYEQYF. The V call is TRBV28, the J call TRBJ2-7, with 10 positions matching TRBD2. From germline, CDR1 is MDHEN and CDR2 SYDVKM. The CDR3 sequence is 17 residues long. With 6 bases clipped from V and 1 base from J, the junction kept 12 bases outside the gene matches.

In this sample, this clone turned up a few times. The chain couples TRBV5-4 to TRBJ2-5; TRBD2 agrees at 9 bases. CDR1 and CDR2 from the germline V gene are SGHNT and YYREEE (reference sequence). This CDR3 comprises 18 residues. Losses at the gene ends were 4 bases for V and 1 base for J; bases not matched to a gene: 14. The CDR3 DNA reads TGTGCCAGCAGCATCCTAAGGGGGCTAGCGGGATTCCAAGAGACCCAGTACTTC. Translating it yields CASSILRGLAGFQETQYF.

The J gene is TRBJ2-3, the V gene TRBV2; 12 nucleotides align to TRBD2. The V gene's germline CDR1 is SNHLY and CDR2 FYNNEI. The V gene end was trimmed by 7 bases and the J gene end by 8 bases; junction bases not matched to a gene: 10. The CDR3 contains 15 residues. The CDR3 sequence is CASKELAGGPGTQYF. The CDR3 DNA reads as TGTGCCAGCAAGGAGCTAGCGGGGGGGCCAGGTACGCAGTATTTT.

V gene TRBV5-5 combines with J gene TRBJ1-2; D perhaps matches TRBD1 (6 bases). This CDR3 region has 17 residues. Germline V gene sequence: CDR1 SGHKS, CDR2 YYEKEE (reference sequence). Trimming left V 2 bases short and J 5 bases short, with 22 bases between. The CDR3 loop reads CASSFEFIGTGMYGYTF. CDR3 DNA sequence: TGTGCCAGCAGCTTTGAATTTATTGGCACAGGGATGTATGGCTACACCTTC.